Sequencing of this TCR beta chain was carried out in a study of beta chain features in type 1 diabetes. Study summary: There was similarity between patients and healthy donors in age, gender and cell yields.

The investigators reverse transcribed all of the isolated RNA, so they sequenced expressed TCRB transcripts. For naive, central memory and regulatory T cell samples, reads averaged about 3.5 million. The repertoire was sequenced with immunoSEQ multiplex PCR; TCRdb's copy has only in-frame clones and lacks some. The sample yields hundreds of thousands of clones, 11% to 15% seen once. Sorting with CD45RO/CCR7/CD25/CD127/CD95/CD27 yielded naive, central memory, regulatory and stem-like memory CD4+ cells. This clone was seen more than once but under ten times. What it recognizes is unknown. In germline, CDR1 is SGDLS, CDR2 YYNGEE. This CDR3 is 17 amino acids long. Trimming stripped 6 bases from V and 1 base from J, with 21 bases between. General study points: Shortening of TCRB CDR3s, moderate but significant, appeared in all four CD4+ subsets of Type 1 diabetes patients. PCR might favor shorter templates, equally in patients and controls.

This TCR came from a man aged 18 to 29 with type 1 diabetes. The rearrangement joins TRBV9 to TRBJ2-3, with D perhaps matching TRBD2 (7 bases). The specimen sequenced was naive CD4+ T cells from blood. The CDR3 reads CASTPSGRGLGTDTQYF. CDR3 in DNA: TGTGCCAGCACCCCCTCGGGGCGGGGGCTTGGCACAGATACGCAGTATTTT. Supplemented by reference TRBV9 and TRBJ2-3, the full variable domain reads DSGVTQTPKHLITATGQRVTLRCSPRSGDLSVYWYQQSLDQGLQFLIQYYNGEERAKGNILERFSAQQFPDLHSELNLSSLELGDSALYFCASTPSGRGLGTDTQYFGPGTRLTVL.